This paragraph covers one TCR beta chain sequence. Its antigen remains unknown. From germline, CDR1 is MNHNS and CDR2 SASEGT. This CDR3 spans 15 amino acids. Trimming left V 6 bases short and J 10 bases short, with 22 bases between. The sample originates from a study of CD8 T cells in ankylosing spondylitis. Study-level findings and limits: Ankylosing spondylitis blood seemed to carry a telltale TCR beta motif made of several highly homologous variants.

MiXCR, applied by TCRdb to the 5' RACE reads, yields one record per CDR3 protein. The sample lists around 430,000 distinct CDR3 sequences; roughly 15% were seen once. Specimen: blood, either unsorted or a sorted T cell fraction (not recorded which). The genes are TRBV6-1 and TRBJ1-3, with D possibly matching TRBD1 (6 bases). The source of this sequence is a male donor with ankylosing spondylitis. Written as DNA, the CDR3 is TGTGCCAGCAGCCTTCGGACTAGCGGGGGGCTTACCATATATTTT. Its protein is CASSLRTSGGLTIYF.